Listed below are T cell receptor beta chains from one sample, sequenced in a study of T cell repertoires in cytomegalovirus infection. Via MiXCR, TCRdb re-called the reads, giving one row per CDR3 protein. This table holds around 450,000 distinct CDR3 sequences, roughly 10% found once. The sequenced sample consisted of PBMCs. The receptor set was obtained from a human donor in good health (CMV status not recorded). Some clones in this sample may be carry-over from other donors' samples. CDR3s include the opening cysteine and the closing phenylalanine or tryptophan. The D gene is left open where the match is weak. Clone size is shown for a subset of rows, as once, few, many or a class of expanded clone.

V,size,J,D,CDR3,DNA
TRBV20-1,many,TRBJ2-2,TRBD1,CSAPQGYTGELFF,TGCAGTGCTCCACAGGGGTACACCGGGGAGCTGTTTTTT
TRBV5-6,many,TRBJ1-1,TRBD1,CASSSLTGEAFF,TGTGCCAGCAGTTCCCTGACAGGGGAAGCTTTCTTT
TRBV7-3,many,TRBJ2-2,TRBD2,CASSPGTSGRGTGELFF,TGTGCCAGCAGCCCTGGGACTAGCGGGAGAGGCACCGGGGAGCTGTTTTTT
TRBV6-2/TRBV6-3,many,TRBJ1-2,NA,CASSDPDLYGYTF,TGTGCCAGCAGTGACCCGGATCTGTATGGCTACACCTTC
TRBV5-6,few,TRBJ1-2,NA,CASSLQARPGYGYTF,TGTGCCAGCAGCCTCCAGGCGAGACCGGGCTATGGCTACACCTTC
TRBV7-3,many,TRBJ2-1,NA,CASSPAGSYNEQFF,TGTGCCAGCAGCCCAGCCGGCTCCTACAATGAGCAGTTCTTC
TRBV28,NA,TRBJ1-5,TRBD1,CASINRGGPGNQPQHF,TGTGCCAGCATCAACAGGGGAGGCCCTGGCAATCAGCCCCAGCATTTT
TRBV7-9,many,TRBJ1-6,NA,CASSPERRGTLDSPLHF,TGTGCCAGCAGCCCCGAAAGGCGGGGTACCCTCGATTCACCCCTCCACTTT
TRBV27,NA,TRBJ2-5,NA,CASSLGHGETQYF,TGTGCCAGCAGTTTAGGACATGGCGAGACCCAGTACTTC
TRBV7-6,many,TRBJ2-7,TRBD1,CASSLTGQGSYEQYF,TGTGCCAGCAGCTTAACCGGACAGGGGTCTTACGAGCAGTACTTC
TRBV7-9,many,TRBJ2-2,NA,CASSLGLENTGELFF,TGTGCCAGCAGCCTGGGACTGGAAAACACCGGGGAGCTGTTTTTT
TRBV4-2,many,TRBJ1-4,NA,CASSQDGIRTTNEKLFF,TGTGCCAGCAGCCAAGATGGAATCAGGACAACTAATGAAAAACTGTTTTTT
TRBV7-9,many,TRBJ1-4,NA,CASSAGRTNEKLFF,TGTGCCAGCAGCGCGGGACGGACTAATGAAAAACTGTTTTTT
TRBV5-1,once,TRBJ1-1,NA,CASSGRGLTTEAFF,TGCGCCAGCAGCGGGCGGGGGTTAACAACTGAAGCTTTCTTT
TRBV24-1,many,TRBJ2-2,NA,CATSEGTLSAGELFF,TGTGCCACCAGTGAAGGGACTCTGTCCGCCGGGGAGCTGTTTTTT
TRBV7-9,NA,TRBJ2-3,NA,CASSSSLKGGTDTQYF,TGTGCCAGCAGCTCCTCCCTCAAGGGGGGCACAGATACGCAGTATTTT
TRBV11-2,many,TRBJ1-1,NA,CASSLRGVQNTEAFF,TGTGCCAGCAGCTTAAGGGGAGTCCAGAACACTGAAGCTTTCTTT
TRBV7-9,many,TRBJ1-1,TRBD1,CASSPGDRAGTEAFF,TGTGCCAGCAGCCCGGGGGACAGGGCAGGCACTGAAGCTTTCTTT
TRBV5-6,NA,TRBJ2-7,NA,CASSLRQTSSYEQYF,TGTGCCAGCAGCTTGAGGCAGACAAGCTCCTACGAGCAGTACTTC
TRBV6-2/TRBV6-3,few,TRBJ2-2,TRBD2,CASLPAPFIAGGPNTGELFF,TGTGCCAGCTTGCCCGCCCCTTTTATAGCGGGAGGGCCCAACACCGGGGAGCTGTTTTTT
TRBV5-1,NA,TRBJ2-5,TRBD2,CASSPQERGEGETQYF,TGCGCCAGCAGCCCCCAAGAGCGGGGGGAAGGGGAGACCCAGTACTTC
TRBV7-9,few,TRBJ1-4,NA,CASSPDPREKLFF,TGTGCCAGCAGCCCTGACCCGAGGGAAAAACTGTTTTTT
TRBV28,many,TRBJ1-2,NA,CASSLWGKGYGYTF,TGTGCCAGCAGTTTGTGGGGCAAGGGTTATGGCTACACCTTC
TRBV19,many,TRBJ1-1,NA,CASSDRYLNTEAFF,TGTGCCAGTAGTGACAGGTACCTGAACACTGAAGCTTTCTTT
TRBV19,many,TRBJ2-1,TRBD2,CASRGLAGSWARSYNEQFF,TGTGCCAGTAGAGGACTAGCGGGAAGTTGGGCGAGGTCCTACAATGAGCAGTTCTTC
TRBV6-5,few,TRBJ2-3,TRBD1,CASSYHRGTEGTQYF,TGTGCCAGCAGTTACCACAGGGGCACGGAAGGTACGCAGTATTTT
TRBV29-1,few,TRBJ2-7,NA,CSSKDSYSYEQYF,TGCAGCTCAAAAGACAGCTATTCCTACGAGCAGTACTTC
TRBV29-1,many,TRBJ2-3,TRBD2,CSVGGTSGSSDTQYF,TGCAGCGTTGGGGGGACTAGCGGGAGTTCAGATACGCAGTATTTT
TRBV4-1,many,TRBJ2-1,TRBD2,CASSQAILRGSNEQFF,TGCGCCAGCAGCCAAGCGATCCTTCGCGGGAGTAATGAGCAGTTCTTC
TRBV11-2,NA,TRBJ2-6,TRBD2,CASSSGTSGSRANVLTF,TGTGCCAGCAGCTCCGGGACTAGCGGGAGTAGGGCCAACGTCCTGACTTTC
TRBV29-1,few,TRBJ2-7,NA,CSVDAGPGEQYF,TGCAGCGTGGATGCAGGTCCGGGCGAGCAGTACTTC
TRBV23-1,many,TRBJ2-1,NA,CARLGRSSFTYNEQFF,TGCGCCCGCCTTGGTCGCTCTAGCTTTACCTACAATGAGCAGTTCTTC
TRBV12-3/TRBV12-4,NA,TRBJ1-5,NA,CASSFKRWVQPQHF,TGTGCCAGCAGTTTTAAGAGGTGGGTTCAGCCCCAGCATTTT
TRBV7-2,many,TRBJ2-1,TRBD2,CASSVYVGLVYNEQFF,TGTGCCAGCAGCGTTTACGTGGGACTAGTCTACAATGAGCAGTTCTTC
TRBV28,NA,TRBJ2-5,NA,CASSPQNEGVEETQYF,TGTGCCAGCAGTCCACAAAACGAAGGGGTGGAGGAGACCCAGTACTTC
TRBV12-3/TRBV12-4,many,TRBJ2-5,NA,CASSEEIGTQYF,TGTGCCAGCAGTGAGGAAATTGGGACCCAGTACTTC
TRBV7-9,few,TRBJ2-4,NA,CASSLVSLAERNIQYF,TGTGCCAGCAGCTTAGTTAGTTTGGCGGAAAGAAACATTCAGTACTTC
TRBV7-2,few,TRBJ2-5,TRBD1,CASSPGQGGTQYF,TGTGCCAGCAGCCCAGGACAGGGGGGGACCCAGTACTTC
TRBV25-1,NA,TRBJ2-1,NA,CASVGAVYNEQFF,TGTGCCAGCGTGGGGGCGGTTTACAATGAGCAGTTCTTC
TRBV6-1,many,TRBJ2-1,TRBD1,CASSGGRGQKQFF,TGTGCCAGCAGCGGAGGAAGGGGACAGAAGCAGTTCTTC
TRBV19,many,TRBJ1-2,TRBD1,CASSFPGRGPGYGYTF,TGTGCCAGTAGTTTCCCGGGGAGGGGGCCTGGCTATGGCTACACCTTC
TRBV15,NA,TRBJ2-3,TRBD2,CATSRDRGGPDTQYF,TGTGCCACCAGCAGAGATCGCGGGGGGCCAGATACGCAGTATTTT